The T cell receptor beta chain described here comes from a study of identical twins. Study-wide findings and caveats: Less excess twin sharing appeared in beta out-of-frame sequences.

Each CDR3 protein is one row after TCRdb ran MiXCR on the 5' RACE reads. In the table there are some 200,000 distinct CDR3 sequences, 6% to 9% of which are singletons. This clonotype occurred a few times. Its matching antigen is unknown. This CDR3 contains 14 residues. The trim removed 6 bases at V and 5 bases at J, leaving 8 bases unmatched. Germline CDR1 reads SNHLY; CDR2 reads FYNNEI. The same sample was also used in a study of yellow fever vaccine responses in identical twins.

Sample: memory (CD45RO+) T cells sorted from blood. The chain combines TRBV2 with TRBJ1-1, with 8 positions matching TRBD1. The receptor was derived from a woman between 18 and 29 years old in good health. The CDR3 DNA is TGTGCCAGCAGGGGGCAGGGGGCGCGGACTGAAGCTTTCTTT. Its translation is CASRGQGARTEAFF. Variable domain in full (rest from reference TRBV2 and TRBJ1-1): EPEVTQTPSHQVTQMGQEVILRCVPISNHLYFYWYRQILGQKVEFLVSFYNNEISEKSEIFDDQFSVERPDGSNFTLKIRSTKLEDSAMYFCASRGQGARTEAFFGQGTRLTVV.